The 9 T cell receptor beta chains reported below all come from one sample, sequenced in a study of T cells in Graves' hyperthyroidism and ophthalmopathy. Amplified TCR beta CDR3 regions came from RNA transcripts. The TCR CDR3 first-round RT-PCR relied on the HTBI primer set. TCRdb processed the multiplex PCR reads anew with MiXCR; each CDR3 protein has one entry. The sample holds nearly 250,000 distinct CDR3 sequences; roughly 15% are singletons and the top ten take under 35%. Sequencing was carried out using blood. The receptors originated from a woman between 18 and 29 years old with Graves' ophthalmopathy.

This clonotype was recorded at least ten times. The chain links TRBV20-1 to TRBJ2-7; D remains ambiguous. Looked up from germline, CDR1 is DFQATT and CDR2 is SNEGSKA (reference sequence). This CDR3 is 11 amino acids long. With 3 bases removed from V and 3 bases from J, the gap between germline ends came to 6 bases. In DNA form, the CDR3 reads TGCAGTGCTAGTGATCGCTACGAGCAGTACTTC. This codes for CSASDRYEQYF.

Regarding this clonotype: A much larger clone differs by one base, so this may be a read error. The chain combines TRBV6-1 with TRBJ1-5, with TRBD1 as a possible D gene (5 bases). The CDR3 extends over 17 amino acids. Germline CDR1 is MNHNS and CDR2 is SASEGT. Here the CDR3 DNA reads TGTGCCAGCAGTTCCCTTCCGGGACTGTATAGCAATCGGCCCCAGCATTTT. The encoded protein is CASSSLPGLYSNRPQHF.

This clonotype has a count of ten or more. J is TRBJ1-1 and V is TRBV19, with D possibly matching TRBD1 (6 bases). The V end was cut by 5 bases, the J end by 4 bases, with 14 bases between. This CDR3 contains 14 residues. Per the germline V gene, CDR1 is LNHDA and CDR2 is SQIVND (reference sequence). The CDR3 here is CASSYGGRSTEAFF. In DNA, the CDR3 is TGTGCCAGTAGTTATGGGGGCCGGAGCACTGAAGCTTTCTTT.

This clonotype was seen at least ten times. The genes are TRBV29-1 and TRBJ2-1, with D possibly TRBD1 on 6 matching bases. V was cut by 5 bases and J by 0 bases, with 11 bases left in between. The CDR3 length is 14 residues. Germline CDR1 reads SQVTM; CDR2 reads ANQGSEA. DNA of the CDR3: TGCAGCGTTCCCGGGACAAGCTCCTACAATGAGCAGTTCTTC. It specifies CSVPGTSSYNEQFF.

The chain recombines TRBV20-1 with TRBJ2-1, with 7 positions matching TRBD2. Germline trimming cut 4 bases from V and 9 bases from J; bases unmatched to any gene: 9. This CDR3 is 13 amino acids long. Germline V gene lookup returns CDR1 DFQATT and CDR2 SNEGSKA (reference sequence). CDR3 bases: TGCAGTGCTACACGGGGACTACTGGGTGAGCAGTTCTTC. It codes for CSATRGLLGEQFF.

This clonotype came up many times. The chain links TRBV28 to TRBJ2-7, with 11 bases identical to TRBD1. Germline trimming cut 7 bases from V and 4 bases from J; bases unmatched to any gene: 9. Germline lookup yields CDR1 MDHEN and CDR2 SYDVKM. This CDR3 has 15 residues. The CDR3 spells CASNSRTGGEYEQYF. The CDR3 DNA follows: TGTGCCAGCAATTCTCGGACAGGGGGCGAGTACGAGCAGTACTTC.

This clonotype was observed many times. V is TRBV7-2 and J is TRBJ2-5; D is unresolved. The V and J ends lost 4 bases and 5 bases respectively, with 11 bases between them. The germline CDR1 and CDR2 sequences are SGHTA and FQGNSA. The length of the CDR3 is 13 residues. Written as DNA, the CDR3 is TGTGCCAGCAGCTCCCGACATGGGGAGACCCAGTACTTC. It encodes CASSSRHGETQYF. Full variable domain (outside the CDR3, taken from reference TRBV7-2 and TRBJ2-5): GAGVSQSPSNKVTEKGKDVELRCDPISGHTALYWYRQSLGQGLEFLIYFQGNSAPDKSGLPSDRFSAERTGGSVSTLTIQRTQQEDSAVYLCASSSRHGETQYFGPGTRLLVL.

The chain carries TRBV6-1 and TRBJ2-7; D not certain. The V end was cut by 6 bases, the J end by 4 bases, with 10 bases between. The V gene's germline CDR1 is MNHNS and CDR2 SASEGT. This CDR3 has 12 residues. This CDR3 is CASRSLGYEQYF. Written as DNA, the CDR3 is TGTGCCAGCAGATCCCTGGGGTACGAGCAGTACTTC.

For this clonotype: An end of the junction differs from the germline gene, which may be a read error. The chain combines TRBV7-7 with TRBJ2-5, with 14 bases lining up with TRBD2. This CDR3 contains 17 residues. The germline CDR1 and CDR2 sequences are SSHAT and FNYEAQ (reference sequence). The CDR3 DNA reads as TGTGCTAGCAGCATCCTCGGGACTAGCGGGGGCCGGGAGACCCAGTACTTC. It encodes CASSILGTSGGRETQYF.